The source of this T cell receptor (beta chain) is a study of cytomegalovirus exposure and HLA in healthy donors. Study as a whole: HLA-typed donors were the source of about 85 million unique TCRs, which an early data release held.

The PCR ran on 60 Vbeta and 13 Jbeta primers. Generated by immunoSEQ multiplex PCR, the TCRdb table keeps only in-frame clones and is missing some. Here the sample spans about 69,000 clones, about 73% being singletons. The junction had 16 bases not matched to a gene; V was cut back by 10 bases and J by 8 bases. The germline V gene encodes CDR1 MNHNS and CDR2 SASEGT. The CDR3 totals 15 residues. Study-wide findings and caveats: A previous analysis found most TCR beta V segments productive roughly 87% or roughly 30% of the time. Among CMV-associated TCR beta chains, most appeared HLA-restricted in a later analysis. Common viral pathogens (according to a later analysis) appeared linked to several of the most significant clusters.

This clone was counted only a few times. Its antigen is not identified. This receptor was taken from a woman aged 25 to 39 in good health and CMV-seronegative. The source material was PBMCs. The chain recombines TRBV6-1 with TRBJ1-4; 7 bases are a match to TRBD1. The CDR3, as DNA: TGTGCCATCACGTCCCCAGGGGGAGAGGAAGAAAAACTGTTTTTT. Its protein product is CAITSPGGEEEKLFF.